Listed here is a single T cell receptor (beta chain). The repertoire was sequenced with immunoSEQ multiplex PCR; TCRdb's copy has only in-frame clones and lacks some. The table lists about 20,000 clones, roughly 88% of them singletons. Germline CDR1 reads SGDLS; CDR2 reads YYNGEE. The CDR3 is made up of 15 amino acids. The V segment lost 0 bases and the J segment 9 bases; nucleotides outside the gene matches: 9. The sample originates from a study of blood T cell repertoires in COVID-19. Turning to the study itself: Spain, Italy and the United States supplied samples that represented acute and convalescent COVID-19. Sources were T cells, B-cell-depleted T cells, or PBMCs; the material itself was cDNA or gDNA.

Sequencing was done on a sample of peripheral blood. This chain joins TRBV9 and TRBJ2-1; 7 bases line up with TRBD2. This sequence was found in an older man with active or convalescent COVID-19. In DNA form, the CDR3 reads TGTGCCAGCAGCGTAGTTACTGGGGGGGTTGGTGAGCAGTTCTTC. It specifies CASSVVTGGVGEQFF.